Each of the 15 T cell receptor beta chains below was sequenced from the same sample in a study of cytomegalovirus exposure and HLA in healthy donors. Use of 60 Vbeta and 13 Jbeta primers characterized the PCR. Sequencing was performed with immunoSEQ multiplex PCR; in TCRdb, only in-frame clones are kept and a portion is missing. The sample contains 100,000 to 150,000 clones, about 80% of which appear only once. The sample was PBMCs. The receptors stem from a woman aged 50 to 60 in good health and CMV-seropositive.

The V call is TRBV13, the J call TRBJ1-2, with 8 bases identical to TRBD1. The trim removed 0 bases at V and 8 bases at J, leaving 8 bases unmatched. The length of the CDR3 is 15 residues. The germline V gene has CDR1 PRHDT and CDR2 FYEKMQ (reference sequence). CDR3 bases: TGTGCCAGCAGCTTAGGTTATCAGGGGGCGCACGGCTACACCTTC. This codes for CASSLGYQGAHGYTF.

V and J are TRBV6-5 and TRBJ2-7; TRBD1 matches at 7 bases. V lost 6 bases, J lost 4 bases, and 12 bases stayed unmatched. The CDR3 runs 15 residues. Germline assignment: CDR1 MNHEY and CDR2 SVGAGI. The CDR3 protein is CASSYTGTEAYEQYF. CDR3 nucleotides: TGTGCCAGCAGCTACACCGGGACAGAGGCTTACGAGCAGTACTTC.

The chain recombines TRBV5-1 with TRBJ1-3; 8 positions match TRBD1. The CDR3 has 14 residues. Per the germline V gene, CDR1 is SGHRS and CDR2 is YFSETQ. The junction had 2 bases not matched to a gene; V was cut back by 3 bases and J by 3 bases. The CDR3 region has the DNA TGCGCCAGCAGCTCAGGACAGGGTGGAAACACCATATATTTT. Its protein is CASSSGQGGNTIYF. The whole variable domain, remainder taken from reference TRBV5-1 and TRBJ1-3, is KAGVTQTPRYLIKTRGQQVTLSCSPISGHRSVSWYQQTPGQGLQFLFEYFSETQRNKGNFPGRFSGRQFSNSRSEMNVSTLELGDSALYLCASSSGQGGNTIYFGEGSWLTVV.

On this clone itself: No DNA is shown, since the ends of the CDR3 on it are uncertain; the CDR3 is the one TCRdb lists. The rearrangement links TRBV6-1 to TRBJ1-1. The CDR3 comprises 13 residues, both ends counted. From germline, CDR1 is MNHNS and CDR2 SASEGT. CDR3: CASSSSRNTEAFF.

The rearrangement links TRBV7-2 to TRBJ1-1; D is possibly TRBD1 (5 bases). V was clipped by 1 base and J by 2 bases, with 20 bases between them. CDR1 and CDR2 (germline): SGHTA, FQGNSA. The CDR3 extends over 18 amino acids. The CDR3 DNA sequence: TGTGCCAGCAGCTTAGGGGGGGTGATGCACAGCTCCAACACTGAAGCTTTCTTT. It encodes CASSLGGVMHSSNTEAFF.

The V call is TRBV6-5, the J call TRBJ1-6; no firm D call. This CDR3 contains 15 residues. Germline V gene sequence: CDR1 MNHEY, CDR2 SVGAGI. Trimming removed 6 bases at V and 10 bases at J, with 19 bases between. CDR3 in DNA: TGTGCCAGCAGAACTCACCGTCTATCGGGATCACCCCTCCACTTT. It is translated as CASRTHRLSGSPLHF.

This chain uses TRBV6-5 with TRBJ1-4, with a possible D match to TRBD1 (6 bases). V was trimmed by 2 bases and J by 7 bases, leaving 14 bases between them. The CDR3 is made up of 15 amino acids. Looked up from germline, CDR1 is MNHEY and CDR2 is SVGAGI. CDR3 sequence reads: CASSYQQGRGEKLFF. The DNA for the CDR3 is TGTGCCAGCAGTTACCAACAGGGCAGGGGTGAAAAACTGTTTTTT.

The rearrangement links TRBV30 to TRBJ1-2, with 7 bases lining up with TRBD1. The J segment lost 2 bases and the V segment lost 0 bases, leaving 3 bases of the junction unmatched. CDR3 size: 14 residues. Germline CDR1 is GTSNPN and CDR2 is SVGIG (reference sequence). The CDR3 sequence: CAWSVGQVNYGYTF. The CDR3 DNA follows: TGTGCCTGGAGTGTTGGACAGGTGAACTATGGCTACACCTTC.

A single count supports this clone. V and J are TRBV7-2 and TRBJ1-4, with D unclear. V was cut by 4 bases and J by 0 bases, with 3 bases left in between. The germline V gene has CDR1 SGHTA and CDR2 FQGNSA. The CDR3 extends over 13 amino acids. In DNA, the CDR3 is TGTGCCAGCAGCTCCTCAACTAATGAAAAACTGTTTTTT. It yields the protein CASSSSTNEKLFF.

The chain links TRBV5-8 to TRBJ2-1; 8 bases agree with TRBD2. Looked up from germline, CDR1 is SGHTS and CDR2 is YDEGEE. CDR3 length: 14 amino acids. The J segment lost 8 bases and the V segment lost 4 bases, leaving 8 bases of the junction unmatched. The CDR3 nucleotides are TGTGCCAGCAGCACCGGACTAGCCCATGATGAGCAGTTCTTC. Residues: CASSTGLAHDEQFF.

The chain links TRBV11-3 to TRBJ2-2; 8 bases line up with TRBD1. Germline CDR1 and CDR2: SGHNT and YENEEA. With 4 bases clipped from V and 2 bases from J, the junction kept 3 bases outside the gene matches. CDR3 length: 15 residues. CDR3: CASSWQGANTGELFF. The CDR3 nucleotides read TGTGCCAGCAGCTGGCAGGGGGCAAACACCGGGGAGCTGTTTTTT. Full variable domain (rest looked up from reference TRBV11-3 and TRBJ2-2): EAGVVQSPRYKIIEKKQPVAFWCNPISGHNTLYWYLQNLGQGPELLIRYENEEAVDDSQLPKDRFSAERLKGVDSTLKIQPAELGDSAVYLCASSWQGANTGELFFGEGSRLTVL.

This clone was picked up one time. The chain links TRBV11-3 to TRBJ1-2; possible D gene TRBD1, 5 bases. The germline CDR1 and CDR2 sequences are SGHNT and YENEEA. Trimming cost V 2 bases and J 4 bases, with 11 bases left between them. The CDR3 totals 14 residues. The CDR3 here is CASSLQGIGYGYTF. In DNA form, the CDR3 reads TGTGCCAGCAGCTTACAGGGAATCGGCTATGGCTACACCTTC.

The chain uses TRBV4-3 and TRBJ2-1, with D possibly TRBD2 on 5 matching bases. Germline lookup yields CDR1 LGHNA and CDR2 YSLEER. Trimming stripped 0 bases from V and 9 bases from J, with 9 bases between. The CDR3 covers 13 residues. Written as DNA, the CDR3 is TGCGCCAGCAGCCAAGATCTAGGACTTGAGCAGTTCTTC. Protein: CASSQDLGLEQFF.

This clone appeared once. The chain joins TRBV6-1 to TRBJ2-3; the D gene is possibly TRBD1 (6 bases). In germline, CDR1 is MNHNS, CDR2 SASEGT. V was shortened by 6 bases and J by 2 bases, with 15 bases between the two germline ends. The CDR3 spans 15 residues. CDR3 sequence: CASSVRQGTTDTQYF. The DNA of the CDR3 is TGTGCCAGCAGCGTCCGGCAGGGGACCACAGATACGCAGTATTTT.

The J gene is TRBJ1-2, the V gene TRBV2; a weak D match, TRBD1 (6 bases). The V end was cut by 6 bases, the J end by 0 bases, with 11 bases between. Germline values: CDR1 SNHLY, CDR2 FYNNEI. This CDR3 is built from 14 residues. The CDR3 DNA sequence: TGTGCCAGCAGGATACAGGGAACTAACTATGGCTACACCTTC. Amino acid sequence: CASRIQGTNYGYTF.